This entry is about one T cell receptor beta chain. Its specificity is not known. This CDR3 is 13 amino acids long. V lost 3 bases and J 5 bases, leaving 11 bases between the germline ends. Germline CDR1 SGDLS, CDR2 YYNGEE. This record belongs to a study of cytomegalovirus exposure and HLA in healthy donors. Study-wide findings and caveats: There were a few CMV-associated chains whose specificity for CMV antigens was confirmed in vitro. Researchers reported in a later analysis that a missense DCLRE1C variant was tied to TCR beta V- and J-gene trimming. Reportedly, a later analysis found an Asian-associated ancestry cluster had fewer N-insertions than the roughly 700-donor mean. Cytomegalovirus-associated TCR beta chains were listed, numbering 150 to 200.

The PCR ran on 60 Vbeta and 13 Jbeta primers. Here immunoSEQ multiplex PCR was the method, and the copy in TCRdb shows in-frame clones only, minus some. The top ten clones hold about a fifth of a sample with tens of thousands of clones, about 60% of them seen once. This sequence was found in a man in his fifties in good health and CMV-seropositive. Sequencing used PBMCs. The chain carries TRBV9 and TRBJ1-1; D is unresolved. The CDR3 coding sequence is TGTGCCAGCAGCGCAGGCCATAGGACTGAAGCTTTCTTT. Its translation: CASSAGHRTEAFF. The full variable domain, rest sourced from reference TRBV9 and TRBJ1-1, is DSGVTQTPKHLITATGQRVTLRCSPRSGDLSVYWYQQSLDQGLQFLIQYYNGEERAKGNILERFSAQQFPDLHSELNLSSLELGDSALYFCASSAGHRTEAFFGQGTRLTVV.